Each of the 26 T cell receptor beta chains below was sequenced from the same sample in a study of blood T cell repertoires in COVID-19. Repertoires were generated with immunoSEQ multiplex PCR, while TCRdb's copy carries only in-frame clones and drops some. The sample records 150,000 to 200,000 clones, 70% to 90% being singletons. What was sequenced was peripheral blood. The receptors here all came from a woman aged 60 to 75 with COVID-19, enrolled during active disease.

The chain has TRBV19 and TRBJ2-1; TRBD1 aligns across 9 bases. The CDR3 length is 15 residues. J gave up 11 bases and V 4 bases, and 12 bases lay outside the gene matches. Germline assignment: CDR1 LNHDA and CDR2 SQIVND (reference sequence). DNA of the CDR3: TGTGCCAGTAGTACTCCCGGGACAGGGAGTTATAAGCAGTTCTTC. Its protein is CASSTPGTGSYKQFF.

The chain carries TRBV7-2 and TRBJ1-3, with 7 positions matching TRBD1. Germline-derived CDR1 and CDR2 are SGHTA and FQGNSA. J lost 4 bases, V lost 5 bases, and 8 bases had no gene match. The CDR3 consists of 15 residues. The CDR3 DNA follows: TGTGCCAGCAGCCCAACAGGGGAATGGGGAAACACCATATATTTT. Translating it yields CASSPTGEWGNTIYF.

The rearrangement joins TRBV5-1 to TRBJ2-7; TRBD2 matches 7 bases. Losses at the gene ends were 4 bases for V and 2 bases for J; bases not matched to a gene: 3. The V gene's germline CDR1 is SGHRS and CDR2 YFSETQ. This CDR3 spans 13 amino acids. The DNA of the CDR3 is TGCGCCAGCAGCCCGGGACTAACCTACGAGCAGTACTTC. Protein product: CASSPGLTYEQYF.

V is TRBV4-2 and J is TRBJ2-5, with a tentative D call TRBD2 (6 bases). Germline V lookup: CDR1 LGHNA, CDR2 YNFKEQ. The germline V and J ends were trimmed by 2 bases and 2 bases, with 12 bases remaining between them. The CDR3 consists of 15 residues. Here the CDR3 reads CASSQPGLPQETQYF. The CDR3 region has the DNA TGTGCCAGCAGCCAACCAGGACTACCTCAAGAGACCCAGTACTTC.

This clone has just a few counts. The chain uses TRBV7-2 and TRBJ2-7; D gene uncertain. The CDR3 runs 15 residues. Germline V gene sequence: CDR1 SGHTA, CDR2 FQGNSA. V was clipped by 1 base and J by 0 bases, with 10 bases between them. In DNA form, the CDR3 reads TGTGCCAGCAGCTTAGTGCGCCAGGCCTCCTACGAGCAGTACTTC. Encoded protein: CASSLVRQASYEQYF.

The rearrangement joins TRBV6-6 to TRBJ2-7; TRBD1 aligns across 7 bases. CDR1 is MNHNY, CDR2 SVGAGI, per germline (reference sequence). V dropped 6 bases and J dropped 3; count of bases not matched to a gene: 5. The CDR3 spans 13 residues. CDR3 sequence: CASRRGQIYEQYF. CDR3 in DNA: TGTGCCAGCAGGAGGGGACAGATCTACGAGCAGTACTTC.

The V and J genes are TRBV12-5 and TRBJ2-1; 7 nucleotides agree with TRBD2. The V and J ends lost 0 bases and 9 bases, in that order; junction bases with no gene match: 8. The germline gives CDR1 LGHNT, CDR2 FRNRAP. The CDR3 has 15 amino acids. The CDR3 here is CASGLVGTTWGEQFF. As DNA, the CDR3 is TGTGCTAGTGGTTTGGTAGGGACTACCTGGGGTGAGCAGTTCTTC.

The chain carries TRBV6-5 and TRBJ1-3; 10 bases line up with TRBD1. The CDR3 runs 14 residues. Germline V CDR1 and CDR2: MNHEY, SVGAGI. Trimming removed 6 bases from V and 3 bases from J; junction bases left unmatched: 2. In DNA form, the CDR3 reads TGTGCCAGCAGCCGGGACAGGGGTGGAAACACCATATATTTT. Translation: CASSRDRGGNTIYF.

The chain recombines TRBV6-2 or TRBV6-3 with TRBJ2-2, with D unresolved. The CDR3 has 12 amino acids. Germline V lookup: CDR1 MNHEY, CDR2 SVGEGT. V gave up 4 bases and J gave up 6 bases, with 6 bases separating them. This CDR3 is CASSWLAGELFF. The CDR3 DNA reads TGTGCCAGCAGTTGGCTAGCCGGGGAGCTGTTTTTT.

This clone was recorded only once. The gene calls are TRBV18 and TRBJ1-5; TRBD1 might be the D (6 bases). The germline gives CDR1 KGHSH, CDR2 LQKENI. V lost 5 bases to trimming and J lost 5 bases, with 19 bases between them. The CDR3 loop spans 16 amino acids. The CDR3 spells CASSATGSEFDQPQHF. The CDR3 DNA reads TGTGCCAGCTCAGCAACAGGGTCTGAGTTTGATCAGCCCCAGCATTTT.

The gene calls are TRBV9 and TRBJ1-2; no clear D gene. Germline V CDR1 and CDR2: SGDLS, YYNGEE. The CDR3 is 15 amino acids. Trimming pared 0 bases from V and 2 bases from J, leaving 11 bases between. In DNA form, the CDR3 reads TGTGCCAGCAGCGTAGCTCTCCGGGGAAACTATGGCTACACCTTC. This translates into CASSVALRGNYGYTF.

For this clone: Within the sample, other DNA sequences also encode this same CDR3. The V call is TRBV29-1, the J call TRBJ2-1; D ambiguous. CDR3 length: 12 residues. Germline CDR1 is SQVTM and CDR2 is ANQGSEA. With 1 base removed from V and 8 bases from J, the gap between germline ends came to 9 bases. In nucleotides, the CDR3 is TGCAGCGTTGAAGGGGTAGCCTATGAGCAGTTCTTC. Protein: CSVEGVAYEQFF.

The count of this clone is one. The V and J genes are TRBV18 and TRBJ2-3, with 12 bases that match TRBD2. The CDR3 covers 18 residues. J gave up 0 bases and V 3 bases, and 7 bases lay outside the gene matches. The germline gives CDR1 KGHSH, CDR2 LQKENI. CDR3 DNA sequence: TGTGCCAGCTCACCTGGACTAGCGGGAAGAGCAAGCACAGATACGCAGTATTTT. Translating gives CASSPGLAGRASTDTQYF. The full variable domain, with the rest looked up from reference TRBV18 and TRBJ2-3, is NAGVMQNPRHLVRRRGQEARLRCSPMKGHSHVYWYRQLPEEGLKFMVYLQKENIIDESGMPKERFSAEFPKEGPSILRIQQVVRGDSAAYFCASSPGLAGRASTDTQYFGPGTRLTVL.

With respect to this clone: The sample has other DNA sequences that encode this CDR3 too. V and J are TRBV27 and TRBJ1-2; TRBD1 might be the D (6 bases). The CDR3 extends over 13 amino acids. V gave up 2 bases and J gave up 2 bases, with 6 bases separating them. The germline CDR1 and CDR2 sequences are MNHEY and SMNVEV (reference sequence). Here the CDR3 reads CASSLRGNYGYTF. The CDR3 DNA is TGTGCCAGCAGTTTAAGGGGGAACTATGGCTACACCTTC.

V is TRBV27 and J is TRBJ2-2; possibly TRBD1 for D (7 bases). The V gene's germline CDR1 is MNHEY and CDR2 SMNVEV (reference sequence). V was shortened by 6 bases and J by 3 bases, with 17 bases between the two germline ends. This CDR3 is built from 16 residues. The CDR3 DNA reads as TGTGCCAGCAGGCCTCGCAGGGGGGCATACACCGGGGAGCTGTTTTTT. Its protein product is CASRPRRGAYTGELFF.

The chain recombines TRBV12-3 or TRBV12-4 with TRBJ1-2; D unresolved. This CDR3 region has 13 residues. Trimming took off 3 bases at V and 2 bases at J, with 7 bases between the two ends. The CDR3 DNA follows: TGTGCCAGCAGTTTTTCCAGGAACTATGGCTACACCTTC. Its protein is CASSFSRNYGYTF.

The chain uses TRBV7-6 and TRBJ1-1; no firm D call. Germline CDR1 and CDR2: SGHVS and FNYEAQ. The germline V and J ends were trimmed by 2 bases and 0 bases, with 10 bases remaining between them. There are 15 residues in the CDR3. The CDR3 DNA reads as TGTGCCAGCAGCTTATTTGCGGATATGAACACTGAAGCTTTCTTT. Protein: CASSLFADMNTEAFF.

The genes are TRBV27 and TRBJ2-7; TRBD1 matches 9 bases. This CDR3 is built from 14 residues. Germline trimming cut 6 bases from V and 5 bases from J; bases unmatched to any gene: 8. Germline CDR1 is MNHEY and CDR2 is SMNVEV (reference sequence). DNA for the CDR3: TGTGCCAGCAGCCGGACAGGGGTAGGTCACGAGCAGTACTTC. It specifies CASSRTGVGHEQYF.

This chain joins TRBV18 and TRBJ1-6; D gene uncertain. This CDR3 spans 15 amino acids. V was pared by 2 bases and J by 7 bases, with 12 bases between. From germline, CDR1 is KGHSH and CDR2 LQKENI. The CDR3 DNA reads TGTGCCAGCTCACCAGGGTCAGGTGGGAATTCACCCCTCCACTTT. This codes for CASSPGSGGNSPLHF.

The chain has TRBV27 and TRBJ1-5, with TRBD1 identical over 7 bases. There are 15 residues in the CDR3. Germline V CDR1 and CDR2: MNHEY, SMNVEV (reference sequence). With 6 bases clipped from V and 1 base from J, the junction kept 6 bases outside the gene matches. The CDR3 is CASSPMGQSNQPQHF. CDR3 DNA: TGTGCCAGCAGCCCCATGGGACAGAGCAATCAGCCCCAGCATTTT.

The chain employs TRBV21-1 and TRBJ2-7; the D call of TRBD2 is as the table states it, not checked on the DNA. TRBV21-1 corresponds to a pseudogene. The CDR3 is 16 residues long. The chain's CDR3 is CASSNRTSEPTYEQYF. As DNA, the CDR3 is TGTGCCAGCAGCAACCGGACTAGCGAGCCTACCTACGAGCAGTACTTC.

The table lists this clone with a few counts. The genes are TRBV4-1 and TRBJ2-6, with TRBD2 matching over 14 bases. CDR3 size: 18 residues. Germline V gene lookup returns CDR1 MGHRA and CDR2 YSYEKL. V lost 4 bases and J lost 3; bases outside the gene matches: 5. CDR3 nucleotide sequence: TGCGCCAGCAGCCCTTCGGGACTAGCGGGAGTTGGGGCCAACGTCCTGACTTTC. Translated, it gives CASSPSGLAGVGANVLTF.

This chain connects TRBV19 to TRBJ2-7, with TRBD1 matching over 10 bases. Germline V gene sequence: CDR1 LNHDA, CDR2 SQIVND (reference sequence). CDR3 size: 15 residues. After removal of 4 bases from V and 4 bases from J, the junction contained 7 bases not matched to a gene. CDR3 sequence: CASSRQGATVYEQYF. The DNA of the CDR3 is TGTGCCAGTAGTAGACAGGGGGCGACGGTGTACGAGCAGTACTTC.

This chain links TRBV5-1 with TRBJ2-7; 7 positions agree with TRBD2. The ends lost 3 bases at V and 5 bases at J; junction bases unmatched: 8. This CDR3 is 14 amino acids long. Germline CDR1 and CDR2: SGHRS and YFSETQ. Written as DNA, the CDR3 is TGCGCCAGCAGCTGGACCACGGGAGGCAACGAGCAGTACTTC. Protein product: CASSWTTGGNEQYF.

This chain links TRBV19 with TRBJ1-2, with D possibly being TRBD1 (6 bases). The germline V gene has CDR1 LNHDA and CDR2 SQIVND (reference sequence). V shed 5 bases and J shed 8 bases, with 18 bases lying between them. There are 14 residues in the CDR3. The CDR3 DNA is TGTGCCAGTAGTGTTCAACAGGGTGTGGAGGGCTACACCTTC. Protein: CASSVQQGVEGYTF.

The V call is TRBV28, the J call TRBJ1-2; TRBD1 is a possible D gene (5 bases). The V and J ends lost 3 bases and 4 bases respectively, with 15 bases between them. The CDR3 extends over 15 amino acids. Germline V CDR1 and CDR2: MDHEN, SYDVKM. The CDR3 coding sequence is TGTGCCAGCAGTTTTTCTAGGGGCCTGGGCTATGGCTACACCTTC. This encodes CASSFSRGLGYGYTF.